Following are 24 T cell receptor beta chains from one sample sequenced in a study of T cell changes during pregnancy in multiple sclerosis. The method was immunoSEQ multiplex PCR; TCRdb's version includes in-frame clones alone and lacks a portion of them. In the table there are about 100,000 clones, approximately 94% of which are singletons. The material was peripheral blood, obtained after pregnancy. These receptors were taken from a female donor with multiple sclerosis, enrolled in a pregnancy study.

This chain uses TRBV27 with TRBJ2-1; D is possibly TRBD1 (6 bases). Germline CDR1 is MNHEY and CDR2 is SMNVEV (reference sequence). This CDR3 is 15 amino acids long. Trimming removed 2 bases at V and 6 bases at J, with 14 bases between. The CDR3 is CASSLQGTFLNEQFF. The DNA of the CDR3 is TGTGCCAGCAGTTTACAGGGGACATTCCTCAATGAGCAGTTCTTC.

The chain carries TRBV6-1 and TRBJ2-7; TRBD1 might be the D (5 bases). Germline V gene sequence: CDR1 MNHNS, CDR2 SASEGT. This CDR3 spans 15 amino acids. The V gene lost 7 bases and the J gene lost 0 bases, with 16 bases spanning the gap. CDR3 amino acids: CASTPTGFLSYEQYF. CDR3 sequence (DNA): TGTGCCAGCACTCCAACAGGTTTCCTCTCCTACGAGCAGTACTTC.

The CDR3 DNA reads as TGTGCCAGCAGGGGTGGAGGTACGGGAGATGACATTCAGTACTTC. Protein sequence: CASRGGGTGDDIQYF. The chain combines TRBV2 with TRBJ2-4; perhaps TRBD2 as D (6 bases). This CDR3 comprises 15 residues. V was trimmed by 6 bases and J by 8 bases, leaving 20 bases between them. CDR1 and CDR2 (germline): SNHLY, FYNNEI.

The chain uses TRBV13 and TRBJ2-1; TRBD1 agrees at 8 bases. This CDR3 contains 15 residues. V lost 3 bases to trimming and J lost 5 bases; unmatched junction nucleotides: 6. Germline-derived CDR1 and CDR2 are PRHDT and FYEKMQ (reference sequence). Here the CDR3 reads CASSFGQGWNNEQFF. The DNA for the CDR3 is TGTGCCAGCAGCTTTGGACAGGGCTGGAACAATGAGCAGTTCTTC.

The chain couples TRBV4-1 to TRBJ2-4; 7 bases map to TRBD2. V shed 6 bases, J shed 4 bases, and the junction held 9 bases outside the gene matches. The germline V gene has CDR1 MGHRA and CDR2 YSYEKL. The CDR3 sequence is 15 residues long. The CDR3 bases are TGCGCCAGCAGTCAATCATCTAGCGGAAAAAACATTCAGTACTTC. As protein: CASSQSSSGKNIQYF.

The chain links TRBV19 to TRBJ2-1, with TRBD2 as a possible D gene (5 bases). Per germline, CDR1 LNHDA and CDR2 SQIVND (reference sequence). V was shortened by 3 bases and J by 7 bases, with 16 bases between the two germline ends. The CDR3 has 15 residues. The CDR3 is CASSMIGDPGNEQFF. The CDR3 DNA reads as TGTGCCAGTAGTATGATCGGCGACCCGGGGAATGAGCAGTTCTTC.

This clone was seen only once. The chain's CDR3 is CASRAGGTNTEAFF. CDR3 in DNA: TGTGCCAGCAGGGCAGGGGGAACGAACACTGAAGCTTTCTTT. This chain uses TRBV6-6 with TRBJ1-1; 7 nucleotides line up with TRBD1. Germline V gene data show CDR1 as MNHNY and CDR2 as SVGAGI (reference sequence). The CDR3 length is 14 residues. The junction had 5 bases not matched to a gene; V was cut back by 6 bases and J by 1 base.

The rearrangement links TRBV7-9 to TRBJ2-1; D is ambiguous. Between the trimmed V and J ends, which lost 5 bases and 4 bases, there was a span of 6 bases. This CDR3 comprises 12 residues. From germline, CDR1 is SEHNR and CDR2 FQNEAQ (reference sequence). CDR3 nucleotides: TGTGCCAGCAGCCGTAATTACAATGAGCAGTTCTTC. This codes for CASSRNYNEQFF.

This sequence joins TRBV13 and TRBJ2-1; a weak D match, TRBD2 (6 bases). V lost 5 bases and J 4 bases, leaving 12 bases between the germline ends. The CDR3 runs to 14 residues. Germline V gene sequence: CDR1 PRHDT, CDR2 FYEKMQ (reference sequence). CDR3: CASSLEGTYNEQFF. CDR3 sequence (DNA): TGTGCCAGCAGCCTAGAAGGGACTTACAATGAGCAGTTCTTC.

The chain joins TRBV5-4 to TRBJ1-2, with 10 bases aligning to TRBD1. Germline-derived CDR1 and CDR2 are SGHNT and YYREEE (reference sequence). Trimming cost V 4 bases and J 3 bases; bases outside gene matches: 6. CDR3 length equals 15 residues. CDR3 nucleotide sequence: TGTGCCAGCAGCGCAGGGACAGGGGAATACTATGGCTACACCTTC. Protein: CASSAGTGEYYGYTF. Full variable domain (rest looked up from reference TRBV5-4 and TRBJ1-2): ETGVTQSPTHLIKTRGQQVTLRCSSQSGHNTVSWYQQALGQGPQFIFQYYREEENGRGNFPPRFSGLQFPNYSSELNVNALELDDSALYLCASSAGTGEYYGYTFGSGTRLTVV.

V is TRBV7-8 and J is TRBJ2-1; TRBD2 is a possible D gene (5 bases). Germline lookup yields CDR1 SGHVS and CDR2 FQNEAQ. Between the trimmed V and J ends, which lost 5 bases and 8 bases, there was a span of 10 bases. CDR3 length equals 12 residues. The CDR3 DNA follows: TGTGCCAGCAGCCATTCGGGGTATGAGCAGTTCTTC. Residues: CASSHSGYEQFF. The variable domain in full, with the rest retrieved from reference TRBV7-8 and TRBJ2-1, is GAGVSQSPRYKVAKRGQDVALRCDPISGHVSLFWYQQALGQGPEFLTYFQNEAQLDKSGLPSDRFFAERPEGSVSTLKIQRTQQEDSAVYLCASSHSGYEQFFGPGTRLTVL.

The gene calls are TRBV28 and TRBJ1-2; 7 nucleotides line up with TRBD1. Germline V lookup: CDR1 MDHEN, CDR2 SYDVKM. With 6 bases clipped from V and 2 bases from J, the junction kept 3 bases outside the gene matches. The CDR3 length is 13 residues. CDR3 sequence reads: CASSLTGNYGYTF. CDR3 DNA: TGTGCCAGCAGCCTGACAGGGAACTATGGCTACACCTTC.

The chain combines TRBV2 with TRBJ2-2; 8 bases agree with TRBD1. Trimming at V came to 9 bases and at J to 3 bases, leaving 6 bases not matched to a gene. The CDR3 covers 14 residues. Germline V CDR1 and CDR2: SNHLY, FYNNEI. The CDR3 DNA reads as TGTGCCAGGGGGGACAGGACCGACACCGGGGAGCTGTTTTTT. It translates to CARGDRTDTGELFF. Complete variable domain (other parts from reference TRBV2 and TRBJ2-2): EPEVTQTPSHQVTQMGQEVILRCVPISNHLYFYWYRQILGQKVEFLVSFYNNEISEKSEIFDDQFSVERPDGSNFTLKIRSTKLEDSAMYFCARGDRTDTGELFFGEGSRLTVL.

This clone occurred a few times. The chain uses TRBV2 and TRBJ1-3; D remains unclear. The germline CDR1 and CDR2 sequences are SNHLY and FYNNEI. The length of the CDR3 is 11 residues. Trimming took off 4 bases at V and 7 bases at J, with 5 bases between the two ends. CDR3 coding DNA: TGTGCCAGCAGTGTCTCGAACACCATATATTTT. Its protein product is CASSVSNTIYF.

V gene TRBV6-1 combines with J gene TRBJ2-7, with D perhaps TRBD1 (6 bases). V gave up 6 bases and J gave up 7 bases, with 19 bases separating them. CDR3 length equals 14 residues. Per the germline V gene, CDR1 is MNHNS and CDR2 is SASEGT. In DNA form, the CDR3 reads TGTGCCAGCAGCGTGGGGGCGTCGAGGGGAGAGCAGTACTTC. It is translated as CASSVGASRGEQYF.

This clone appeared once. The gene calls are TRBV14 and TRBJ2-2; D may be TRBD2 (6 bases). The CDR3 is 15 residues long. V lost 5 bases and J lost 4, with 14 bases in between. Looked up from germline, CDR1 is SGHDN and CDR2 is FVKESK. This chain's CDR3 is CASSVLPGGTGELFF. Here the CDR3 DNA reads TGTGCCAGCAGCGTACTGCCCGGGGGCACCGGGGAGCTGTTTTTT.

V gene TRBV28 combines with J gene TRBJ2-1; 14 bases are shared with TRBD2. V lost 3 bases, J lost 5 bases, and 12 bases stayed unmatched. This CDR3 is built from 19 residues. Germline CDR1 reads MDHEN; CDR2 reads SYDVKM. CDR3 bases: TGTGCCAGCAGTTTCAGACCCGGGACTAGCGGGAGCCGAAACAATGAGCAGTTCTTC. It is translated as CASSFRPGTSGSRNNEQFF.

This chain uses TRBV27 with TRBJ1-1, with 7 bases fitting TRBD1. Trimming took 6 bases from V and 6 from J; bases not matched to a gene: 10. CDR3 size: 14 residues. Germline assignment: CDR1 MNHEY and CDR2 SMNVEV (reference sequence). The CDR3 DNA sequence: TGTGCCAGCAGGGCAGGGGGTGATTTCCCTGAAGCTTTCTTT. Encoded protein: CASRAGGDFPEAFF.

The rearrangement joins TRBV6-5 to TRBJ2-5, with TRBD2 matching 14 bases. Germline CDR1 and CDR2: MNHEY and SVGAGI. This CDR3 has 16 residues. With 4 bases clipped from V and 4 bases from J, the junction kept 5 bases outside the gene matches. The CDR3 reads CASSSGTSGSRETQYF. The DNA of the CDR3 is TGTGCCAGCAGTTCAGGGACTAGCGGGAGTCGAGAGACCCAGTACTTC.

J is TRBJ1-1 and V is TRBV6-1, with D possibly being TRBD1 (5 bases). The CDR3 runs 14 residues. The V gene lost 1 base and the J gene lost 0 bases, with 6 bases spanning the gap. Looked up from germline, CDR1 is MNHNS and CDR2 is SASEGT. The CDR3 spells CASSEGGMNTEAFF. The CDR3 region has the DNA TGTGCCAGCAGTGAAGGGGGCATGAACACTGAAGCTTTCTTT.

The chain joins TRBV28 to TRBJ2-1; D may be TRBD2 (5 bases). The CDR3 is 13 amino acids. In germline, CDR1 is MDHEN, CDR2 SYDVKM. V gave up 8 bases and J gave up 1 base, with 9 bases separating them. CDR3 bases: TGTGCCAGCTTTGAGGGATCCTACAATGAGCAGTTCTTC. It specifies CASFEGSYNEQFF.

V usage is TRBV5-1 and J usage is TRBJ2-5; TRBD1 agrees at 8 bases. With V trimmed by 6 bases and J by 2 bases, 9 bases remained unmatched. The CDR3 loop spans 15 amino acids. From germline, CDR1 is SGHRS and CDR2 YFSETQ. The chain's CDR3 is CASTHPGTGQETQYF. The CDR3 DNA reads TGCGCCAGCACGCACCCCGGGACAGGTCAAGAGACCCAGTACTTC.

In its sample, this clone was seen a few times. The chain links TRBV7-8 to TRBJ1-5, with D perhaps matching TRBD1 (5 bases). Trimming removed 2 bases from V and 5 bases from J, with 13 bases in between. Germline CDR1 SGHVS, CDR2 FQNEAQ. There are 15 residues in the CDR3. This chain's CDR3 is CASSLQGTFDQPQHF. CDR3 nucleotide sequence: TGTGCCAGCAGCTTACAGGGTACATTCGATCAGCCCCAGCATTTT. The variable domain in full, with the rest retrieved from reference TRBV7-8 and TRBJ1-5, is GAGVSQSPRYKVAKRGQDVALRCDPISGHVSLFWYQQALGQGPEFLTYFQNEAQLDKSGLPSDRFFAERPEGSVSTLKIQRTQQEDSAVYLCASSLQGTFDQPQHFGDGTRLSIL.

This clone was counted once. This chain joins TRBV29-1 and TRBJ2-1; tentatively, D is TRBD2 (6 bases). The germline CDR1 and CDR2 sequences are SQVTM and ANQGSEA. Trimming stripped 7 bases from V and 3 bases from J, with 16 bases between. The CDR3 totals 14 residues. The CDR3 DNA reads TGCAGCGCCTCTCTTAGCGGAGGCTACAATGAGCAGTTCTTC. The encoded protein is CSASLSGGYNEQFF.